This T cell receptor beta chain is from a study of spatial heterogeneity in lung cancer. Study background: Detected sequences consistently included more beta-chain ones than alpha-chain ones.

Germline V lookup: CDR1 SGHNT, CDR2 YENEEA. V was shortened by 3 bases and J by 3 bases, with 9 bases between the two germline ends. The CDR3 consists of 13 residues. Time point reported: sample taken at primary tumor resection. There were 72 donors, all of them untreated patients with early-stage non-small cell lung cancer. The authors sequenced whole RNA from tumor, nontumor lung or frozen PBMC without sorting. On each TCR cDNA molecule, a unique molecular identifier was present. One entry per CDR3 protein, called by TCRdb with MiXCR from the 5' RACE reads. The data show 50,000 to 75,000 distinct CDR3 sequences, with under 7.5% seen just once and 14% to 15% held by the top ten.

The sample consisted of PBMCs, taken at surgery. This sequence was found in a female donor with early-stage non-small cell lung cancer. The rearrangement joins TRBV11-3 to TRBJ2-7; D call uncertain. The chain's CDR3 is CASSFDYGYEQYF. Here the CDR3 DNA reads TGTGCCAGCAGCTTCGATTACGGCTACGAGCAGTACTTC.